This T cell receptor (beta chain) came from a study of molecular identifiers for immune sequencing clone quantification. About the study: Replicate experiments divided RNA from around 20,000 or 100,000 naive CD8 cells into five parts and sequenced four.

TCRdb itself ran the PCR reads through MiXCR, one entry per CDR3 protein. The sample yields about half a million distinct CDR3 sequences, about 25% seen once. The CDR3 has 14 residues. Losses at the gene ends were 5 bases for V and 4 bases for J; bases not matched to a gene: 6. Germline V lookup: CDR1 LNHDA, CDR2 SQIVND (reference sequence). Sequences were obtained from naive CD8+ T cells from blood, with Jurkat cell RNA spiked in. Subset noted: FACS-sorted CD8+CD4-CCR7+CD45RA+ naive T cells. This chain connects TRBV19 to TRBJ2-3; 7 positions match TRBD1. The origin of this receptor is a human donor in good health. Some libraries in this study had Jurkat cell RNA spiked in. The CDR3 DNA follows: TGTGCCAGTAGTGCCTGGGACAGCGCAGATACGCAGTATTTT. Its protein is CASSAWDSADTQYF.